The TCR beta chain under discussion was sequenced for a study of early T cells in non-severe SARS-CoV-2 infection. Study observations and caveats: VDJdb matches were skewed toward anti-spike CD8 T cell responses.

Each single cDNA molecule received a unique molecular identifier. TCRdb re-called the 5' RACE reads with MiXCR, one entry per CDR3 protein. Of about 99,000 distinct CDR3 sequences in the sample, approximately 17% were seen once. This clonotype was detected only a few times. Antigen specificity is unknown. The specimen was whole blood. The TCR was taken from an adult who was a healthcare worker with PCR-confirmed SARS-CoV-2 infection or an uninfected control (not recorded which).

The CDR3: CSANRGRGGEAFF. Written as DNA, the CDR3 is TGCAGCGCAAACAGGGGGCGCGGGGGTGAAGCTTTCTTT. This chain joins TRBV29-1 and TRBJ1-1; 9 bases fit TRBD1. Germline values: CDR1 SQVTM, CDR2 ANQGSEA. Losses at the gene ends were 7 bases for V and 7 bases for J; bases not matched to a gene: 10. The CDR3 has 13 amino acids.